These 14 T cell receptor beta chains were all obtained from the same sample, sequenced in a study of blood T cell repertoires in COVID-19. Profiling relied on immunoSEQ multiplex PCR, and the TCRdb table lists in-frame clones only, not all of them. The sample lists approximately 230,000 clones, approximately 90% occurring once. Material for sequencing was PBMCs or T cells enriched from blood (not recorded which). The receptor source for this set is a woman younger than 45 who had recovered from COVID-19.

This clone has a handful of counts. The V and J genes are TRBV29-1 and TRBJ1-2, with D unresolved. Germline lookup yields CDR1 SQVTM and CDR2 ANQGSEA. V lost 3 bases and J lost 6, with 14 bases in between. CDR3 size: 13 residues. The CDR3 here is CSVEEGVWDGYTF. The CDR3, as DNA: TGCAGCGTTGAGGAGGGAGTGTGGGATGGCTACACCTTC. The entire variable domain, with the rest obtained from reference TRBV29-1 and TRBJ1-2, is as follows: SAVISQKPSRDICQRGTSLTIQCQVDSQVTMMFWYRQQPGQSLTLIATANQGSEATYESGFVIDKFPISRPNLTFSTLTVSNMSPEDSSIYLCSVEEGVWDGYTFGSGTRLTVV.

The V call is TRBV6-2 or TRBV6-3, the J call TRBJ2-1; D gene uncertain. This CDR3 region has 13 residues. With 0 bases removed from V and 12 bases from J, the gap between germline ends came to 12 bases. Germline V gene lookup returns CDR1 MNHEY and CDR2 SVGEGT. The DNA of the CDR3 is TGTGCCAGCAGTTACTCGGGTAGCCTGGGGCAGTTCTTC. The encoded protein is CASSYSGSLGQFF.

The chain has TRBV19 and TRBJ2-1; unclear D gene. The CDR3 spans 12 residues. With 5 bases removed from V and 6 bases from J, the gap between germline ends came to 8 bases. Looked up from germline, CDR1 is LNHDA and CDR2 is SQIVND (reference sequence). CDR3 DNA: TGTGCCAGTAGTTTTCGACTCAATGAGCAGTTCTTC. Translation gives CASSFRLNEQFF. Based on the CDR3 plus reference TRBV19 and TRBJ2-1, the full variable domain is DGGITQSPKYLFRKEGQNVTLSCEQNLNHDAMYWYRQDPGQGLRLIYYSQIVNDFQKGDIAEGYSVSREKKESFPLTVTSAQKNPTAFYLCASSFRLNEQFFGPGTRLTVL.

CDR3: CASSVTGYTEAFF. The CDR3 DNA reads TGTGCCAGCAGCGTTACAGGTTACACTGAAGCTTTCTTT. This chain links TRBV9 with TRBJ1-1, with a tentative D call TRBD1 (5 bases). Germline V gives CDR1 SGDLS, CDR2 YYNGEE. V lost 2 bases and J 3 bases, leaving 8 bases between the germline ends. The CDR3 is 13 amino acids.

The chain carries TRBV6-5 and TRBJ1-2; D is undetermined. This CDR3 contains 14 residues. V lost 2 bases and J lost 0, with 7 bases in between. The germline gives CDR1 MNHEY, CDR2 SVGAGI. The CDR3 DNA is TGTGCCAGCAGTTACCTGGCAGCTAACTATGGCTACACCTTC. As protein: CASSYLAANYGYTF.

The J gene is TRBJ1-3, the V gene TRBV4-2; the match to TRBD1 covers 7 bases. This CDR3 has 16 residues. The ends lost 3 bases at V and 4 bases at J; junction bases unmatched: 9. Per germline, CDR1 LGHNA and CDR2 YNFKEQ. CDR3 amino acids: CASSHVSLGQGNTIYF. The CDR3 DNA reads TGTGCCAGCAGCCATGTCAGCTTGGGACAGGGAAACACCATATATTTT.

V gene TRBV28 combines with J gene TRBJ2-3, with TRBD1 matching 7 bases. Per the germline V gene, CDR1 is MDHEN and CDR2 is SYDVKM. V shed 5 bases, J shed 0 bases, and the junction held 11 bases outside the gene matches. The CDR3 is 17 residues long. The CDR3 DNA sequence: TGTGCCAGCAGTCCTAGGGGACAGTTTTCTAGCACAGATACGCAGTATTTT. This codes for CASSPRGQFSSTDTQYF.

J is TRBJ2-5 and V is TRBV30; no clear D. V gave up 0 bases and J gave up 6 bases, with 8 bases separating them. This CDR3 comprises 12 residues. Germline CDR1 GTSNPN, CDR2 SVGIG (reference sequence). In DNA form, the CDR3 reads TGTGCCTGGAGTGTACTAAAACAGACCCAGTACTTC. It translates to CAWSVLKQTQYF.

The chain recombines TRBV4-3 with TRBJ1-5, with D hard to call. The V end was cut by 1 base, the J end by 1 base, with 8 bases between. Germline loops: CDR1 LGHNA, CDR2 YSLEER. The CDR3 extends over 15 amino acids. As DNA, the CDR3 is TGCGCCAGCAGCCAAGCACGAGGGAGCAATCAGCCCCAGCATTTT. Amino acids: CASSQARGSNQPQHF.

This chain joins TRBV28 and TRBJ1-6; 9 bases align to TRBD1. The trim removed 5 bases at V and 10 bases at J, leaving 12 bases unmatched. CDR3 length: 16 amino acids. CDR1 is MDHEN, CDR2 SYDVKM, per germline. In DNA, the CDR3 is TGTGCCAGCAGTACACCCTCCGGGACAGGGCTCTCACCCCTCCACTTT. Encoded protein: CASSTPSGTGLSPLHF.

This clone was observed once. This chain joins TRBV24-1 and TRBJ2-7; D is perhaps TRBD2 (5 bases). The CDR3 has 14 residues. Germline CDR1 is KGHDR and CDR2 is SFDVKD. V lost 6 bases and J 0 bases, leaving 11 bases between the germline ends. The DNA for the CDR3 is TGTGCCACCAGTCAAGCGGCTACCTCCTACGAGCAGTACTTC. Protein product: CATSQAATSYEQYF.

This chain joins TRBV2 and TRBJ1-5, with 7 bases fitting TRBD1. Trimming cost V 3 bases and J 2 bases; bases outside gene matches: 4. Germline CDR1 and CDR2: SNHLY and FYNNEI. The CDR3 has 15 amino acids. CDR3 protein: CASSEQTGGNQPQHF. For the CDR3, the DNA is TGTGCCAGCAGTGAGCAAACAGGGGGCAATCAGCCCCAGCATTTT.

The chain uses TRBV9 and TRBJ1-2; D perhaps matches TRBD1 (5 bases). The CDR3 extends over 14 amino acids. V shed 4 bases and J shed 5 bases, with 15 bases lying between them. Germline loops: CDR1 SGDLS, CDR2 YYNGEE. CDR3 protein: CASSRDSPWYGYTF. CDR3 coding DNA: TGTGCCAGCAGCCGGGACTCGCCATGGTATGGCTACACCTTC.

The genes are TRBV19 and TRBJ2-1, with D possibly matching TRBD1 (5 bases). CDR1 and CDR2 (germline): LNHDA, SQIVND (reference sequence). Trimming took 7 bases from V and 2 from J, leaving 12 bases between them. This CDR3 spans 14 amino acids. The CDR3 loop reads CASTPGQTYNEQFF. The CDR3 nucleotides are TGTGCCAGTACTCCCGGACAAACCTACAATGAGCAGTTCTTC.